A single sample is the source of the 14 T cell receptor beta chains below, sequenced in a study of T cell clones after liver transplantation. Assay used: immunoSEQ multiplex PCR; TCRdb lists only in-frame clones, some missing. The repertoire consists of around 97,000 clones, with roughly 80% occurring once and the leading ten covering about 3%. The sequenced sample was CD4+ T cells from blood, obtained around 50 months after liver transplant. These receptors were collected from a human patient who received a liver transplant. The graft donor may have given rise to some T cells.

V usage is TRBV9 and J usage is TRBJ2-2, with D possibly TRBD2 on 5 matching bases. Per the germline V gene, CDR1 is SGDLS and CDR2 is YYNGEE. Trimming pared 0 bases from V and 10 bases from J, leaving 22 bases between. The CDR3 totals 17 residues. The CDR3 is CASSVVPKEGADKELFF. In DNA, the CDR3 is TGTGCCAGCAGCGTAGTCCCTAAAGAGGGAGCCGACAAGGAGCTGTTTTTT.

The V gene is TRBV2, the J gene TRBJ2-5; TRBD1 matches at 7 bases. V lost 6 bases and J lost 5; bases outside the gene matches: 3. This CDR3 has 12 residues. CDR1 and CDR2 (germline): SNHLY, FYNNEI. The CDR3 spells CASSPQGETQYF. For the CDR3, the DNA is TGTGCCAGCAGCCCACAGGGGGAGACCCAGTACTTC. The full variable domain, completed using reference TRBV2 and TRBJ2-5, is EPEVTQTPSHQVTQMGQEVILRCVPISNHLYFYWYRQILGQKVEFLVSFYNNEISEKSEIFDDQFSVERPDGSNFTLKIRSTKLEDSAMYFCASSPQGETQYFGPGTRLLVL.

V usage is TRBV6-1 and J usage is TRBJ1-2; TRBD1 agrees at 9 bases. The CDR3 loop spans 14 amino acids. CDR1 and CDR2 from the germline V gene are MNHNS and SASEGT. J lost 2 bases, V lost 4 bases, and 2 bases had no gene match. This CDR3 reads CASSVQGANYGYTF. CDR3 DNA: TGTGCCAGCAGTGTACAGGGGGCGAACTATGGCTACACCTTC.

The chain employs TRBV29-1 and TRBJ2-1, with TRBD2 matching 8 bases. Trimming at V came to 4 bases and at J to 4 bases, leaving 21 bases not matched to a gene. CDR3 length: 19 residues. CDR1 and CDR2 (germline): SQVTM, ANQGSEA. The CDR3 region is CSVAGVVASGLDSYNEQFF. DNA of the CDR3: TGCAGCGTTGCCGGGGTTGTCGCTAGCGGGTTGGACTCATACAATGAGCAGTTCTTC.

This chain joins TRBV5-6 and TRBJ2-3; no clear D gene. This CDR3 spans 13 amino acids. Trimming left V 0 bases short and J 2 bases short, with 4 bases between. CDR1 is SGHDT and CDR2 is YYEEEE in the germline V gene. CDR3 in amino acids: CASSLGSTDTQYF. In nucleotides, the CDR3 is TGTGCCAGCAGCTTGGGATCCACAGATACGCAGTATTTT.

J is TRBJ1-2 and V is TRBV5-3; unclear D gene. TRBV5-3 is filed as an ORF, its function uncertain. Between the trimmed V and J ends, which lost 10 bases and 4 bases, there was a span of 14 bases. This CDR3 is 12 amino acids long. The CDR3 reads CASRGRSYGYTF. DNA of the CDR3: TGTGCCTCACGAGGGCGAAGCTATGGCTACACCTTC.

This chain connects TRBV5-8 to TRBJ2-2; unclear D gene. Germline loops: CDR1 SGHTS, CDR2 YDEGEE. Trimming removed 4 bases at V and 5 bases at J, with 15 bases between. The CDR3 extends over 15 amino acids. In nucleotides, the CDR3 is TGTGCCAGCAGCCCAAAACGTACTTCGACCGGGGAGCTGTTTTTT. Its translation: CASSPKRTSTGELFF.

The chain links TRBV6-5 to TRBJ2-7; no reliable D call. Trimming pared 0 bases from V and 1 base from J, leaving 10 bases between. CDR1 and CDR2 (germline): MNHEY, SVGAGI. The CDR3 length is 15 residues. This chain's CDR3 is CASSYSSWGSYEQYF. CDR3 coding DNA: TGTGCCAGCAGTTACTCGAGTTGGGGTTCCTACGAGCAGTACTTC.

The gene calls are TRBV7-2 and TRBJ2-7; 10 bases agree with TRBD1. Germline lookup yields CDR1 SGHTA and CDR2 FQGNSA. The CDR3 totals 14 residues. Germline trimming cut 5 bases from V and 4 bases from J; bases unmatched to any gene: 5. CDR3 sequence: CASSTRTGGYEQYF. The CDR3 nucleotides are TGTGCCAGCAGCACAAGGACAGGGGGGTACGAGCAGTACTTC.

The chain employs TRBV5-1 and TRBJ1-1; no firm D call. The germline V gene has CDR1 SGHRS and CDR2 YFSETQ. CDR3 length equals 12 residues. The germline V and J ends were trimmed by 0 bases and 11 bases, with 11 bases remaining between them. The CDR3 DNA reads as TGCGCCAGCAGCTTGGGCCCTACCCGGGCTTTCTTT. It codes for CASSLGPTRAFF.

The chain couples TRBV6-5 to TRBJ1-3; TRBD1 might be the D (5 bases). V gave up 4 bases and J gave up 2 bases, with 12 bases separating them. The CDR3 covers 15 residues. Germline V gene sequence: CDR1 MNHEY, CDR2 SVGAGI. CDR3 sequence reads: CASSSHPGPGNTIYF. Here the CDR3 DNA reads TGTGCCAGCAGTTCCCATCCAGGGCCTGGAAACACCATATATTTT.

This rearrangement joins TRBV19 to TRBJ1-2, with D possibly being TRBD1 (6 bases). Looked up from germline, CDR1 is LNHDA and CDR2 is SQIVND (reference sequence). The V end was cut by 10 bases, the J end by 2 bases, with 8 bases between. This CDR3 contains 11 residues. DNA of the CDR3: TGTGCCACTCAGGGGAACTATGGCTACACCTTC. This codes for CATQGNYGYTF.

The chain combines TRBV30 with TRBJ2-1; perhaps TRBD2 as D (7 bases). Germline values: CDR1 GTSNPN, CDR2 SVGIG (reference sequence). Trimming took 4 bases from V and 6 from J, leaving 22 bases between them. This CDR3 has 16 residues. The CDR3 protein is CAWTPPGRGMGNEQFF. The CDR3 DNA reads as TGTGCCTGGACGCCCCCGGGGAGGGGGATGGGCAATGAGCAGTTCTTC.

The chain joins TRBV9 to TRBJ1-1, with a weak D call TRBD1 (5 bases). CDR1 is SGDLS and CDR2 is YYNGEE in the germline V gene. Trimming took off 3 bases at V and 4 bases at J, with 13 bases between the two ends. The CDR3 runs to 14 residues. CDR3 in DNA: TGTGCCAGCAGCGGAATACTTGGGACCACTGAAGCTTTCTTT. It yields the protein CASSGILGTTEAFF.